This T cell receptor beta chain is drawn from a study of radiation and T cells in renal cell carcinoma. Notes on the study in general: Without pretreatment biopsies, baseline tumor clonotype presence was undetermined.

Assay used: immunoSEQ multiplex PCR; TCRdb lists only in-frame clones, some missing. The sample lists about 150,000 clones; over 80% were seen once. Concerning this clone: The target antigen is unknown.

Regarding time point: blood 2 weeks post-SBRT. The treatment denotes: 15 Gy SBRT to primary tumor, nephrectomy 4 weeks later. This specimen was blood, taken from a patient whose treatment included radiotherapy and nephrectomy. The TCR comes from a woman between 45 and 65 years old with renal cell carcinoma.

CDR3 nucleotides: TGTGCCAGCAGTGAACCCGCCCGGCCGACAGGTCCCGGCTACACCTTC. It encodes CASSEPARPTGPGYTF. The rearrangement uses TRBV6-1 and TRBJ1-2; D perhaps matches TRBD1 (6 bases). Trimming cost V 2 bases and J 8 bases, with 21 bases left between them. From germline, CDR1 is MNHNS and CDR2 SASEGT. This CDR3 is 16 amino acids long.